The next 9 T cell receptor beta chains were all read from a single sample in a study of cytomegalovirus exposure and HLA in healthy donors. PCR used 60 Vbeta primers and 13 Jbeta primers. Using immunoSEQ multiplex PCR, the repertoire was profiled, and TCRdb retains in-frame clones only, with some absent. The sample carries about 120,000 clones, about three fifths recorded once. Sequencing was carried out using PBMCs. These receptors were collected from a middle-aged woman in good health and CMV-seropositive.

The genes are TRBV7-5 and TRBJ2-5; TRBD1 is taken as the D call from the table, unchecked against the DNA. TRBV7-5 is a pseudogene segment. The CDR3 totals 16 residues. This chain's CDR3 is CARSLRGQGEQETQYF. DNA for the CDR3: TGTGCCAGAAGCTTAAGAGGACAGGGGGAACAAGAGACCCAGTACTTC.

This clone was recorded a few times. The V and J genes are TRBV10-3 and TRBJ1-1; possible D gene TRBD1, 5 bases. The V gene lost 8 bases and the J gene lost 3 bases, with 10 bases spanning the gap. CDR1 and CDR2 (germline): ENHRY, SYGVKD. The CDR3 extends over 12 amino acids. For the CDR3, the DNA is TGTGCCATCGGGGCAGAGGACACTGAAGCTTTCTTT. It yields the protein CAIGAEDTEAFF.

The chain recombines TRBV18 with TRBJ1-1, with 9 bases matching TRBD1. This CDR3 has 15 residues. CDR1 is KGHSH and CDR2 is LQKENI in the germline V gene. The V segment lost 3 bases and the J segment 3 bases; nucleotides outside the gene matches: 5. CDR3 nucleotides: TGTGCCAGCTCACCTAACAGGGGGCAGGACACTGAAGCTTTCTTT. Encoded protein: CASSPNRGQDTEAFF.

V is TRBV7-2 and J is TRBJ2-1; 8 bases are shared with TRBD2. Germline V gives CDR1 SGHTA, CDR2 FQGNSA. V trimming: 3 bases; J trimming: 4 bases; junction bases outside the gene matches: 5. The CDR3 is 15 amino acids. The CDR3 DNA sequence: TGTGCCAGCAGCTTCACGGGGGGGCCATACAATGAGCAGTTCTTC. This gives the protein CASSFTGGPYNEQFF.

The chain joins TRBV18 to TRBJ2-1; the match to TRBD1 covers 8 bases. The CDR3 spans 17 residues. J lost 6 bases, V lost 3 bases, and 13 bases had no gene match. The germline gives CDR1 KGHSH, CDR2 LQKENI. The CDR3 here is CASSPAEGTGRSNEQFF. CDR3 DNA: TGTGCCAGCTCACCCGCCGAGGGGACAGGAAGATCCAATGAGCAGTTCTTC.

The chain carries TRBV7-8 and TRBJ2-4; 11 bases match TRBD1. CDR3 length: 20 residues. Germline loops: CDR1 SGHVS, CDR2 FQNEAQ. The trim removed 5 bases at V and 0 bases at J, leaving 15 bases unmatched. The CDR3 DNA sequence: TGTGCCAGCAGCACTCACCCGGGACAGGGGGTGAGGGGAGCCAAAAACATTCAGTACTTC. As protein: CASSTHPGQGVRGAKNIQYF.

In this sample, this clone turned up a few times. This sequence joins TRBV11-3 and TRBJ1-6, with D possibly being TRBD1 (5 bases). The CDR3 totals 13 residues. Germline V gives CDR1 SGHNT, CDR2 YENEEA. V lost 6 bases, J lost 6 bases, and 9 bases lay in between. The CDR3 spells CASRVGANSPLHF. CDR3 DNA sequence: TGTGCCAGCAGGGTTGGGGCTAATTCACCCCTCCACTTT.

This chain uses TRBV11-3 with TRBJ2-1; 8 bases line up with TRBD1. With 0 bases clipped from V and 6 bases from J, the junction kept 7 bases outside the gene matches. The CDR3 is 16 residues long. CDR1 is SGHNT and CDR2 is YENEEA in the germline V gene. CDR3 sequence reads: CASSLEIGTGSNEQFF. The DNA for the CDR3 is TGTGCCAGCAGCTTAGAGATCGGGACAGGATCCAATGAGCAGTTCTTC.

This clone has just a few counts. The chain employs TRBV6-6 and TRBJ1-1; 11 positions agree with TRBD1. CDR3 length: 14 amino acids. Germline CDR1 is MNHNY and CDR2 is SVGAGI (reference sequence). V shed 7 bases and J 6 bases; nucleotides not matched to a gene: 7. The CDR3 nucleotides read TGTGCCAGCACCACCGGACAGGGGGCGGCTGAAGCTTTCTTT. Its protein product is CASTTGQGAAEAFF.